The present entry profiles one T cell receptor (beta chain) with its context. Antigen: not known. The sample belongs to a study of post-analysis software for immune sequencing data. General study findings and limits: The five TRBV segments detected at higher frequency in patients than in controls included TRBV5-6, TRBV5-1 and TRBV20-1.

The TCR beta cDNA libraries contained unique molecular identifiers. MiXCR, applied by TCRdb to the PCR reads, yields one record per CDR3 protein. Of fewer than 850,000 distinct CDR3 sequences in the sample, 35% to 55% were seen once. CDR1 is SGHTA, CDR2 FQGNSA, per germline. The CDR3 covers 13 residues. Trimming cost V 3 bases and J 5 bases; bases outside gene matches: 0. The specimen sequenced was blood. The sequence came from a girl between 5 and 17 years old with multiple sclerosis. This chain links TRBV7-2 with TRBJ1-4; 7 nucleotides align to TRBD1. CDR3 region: CASSLTGNEKLFF. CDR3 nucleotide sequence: TGTGCCAGCAGCTTGACAGGGAATGAAAAACTGTTTTTT.